The source of this T cell receptor (beta chain) is a study of cytomegalovirus exposure and HLA in healthy donors (dated by TCRdb to about 2017). Regarding the study in general: In an earlier analysis of some 550 of the donors, under 300 Gb of sequence data and some 120 million unique TCR beta sequences from 150 million to 200 million T cells were reported. About 300 gigabases of sequencing data and approximately 85 million unique TCR sequences were included in an early release covering roughly 700 HLA-typed donors. The genetic ancestry cluster associated with self-reported Caucasian donors included over 80% of the approximately 430 genotyped donors. The study was designed to test whether signatures of past pathogen exposure could be identified by cataloging public T cell receptors. The T cell repertoires of around 730 subjects were profiled by immunosequencing and related to cytomegalovirus serostatus. A separate validation cohort of over 95 different subjects was used in addition to the 666-subject first cohort. The study combined high-throughput TCR immunosequencing, statistical association of individual TCRs with disease status, and machine learning to predict cytomegalovirus infection status. In a later analysis, previously published TCR beta repertoires from 550 to 750 donors were re-analyzed and high-resolution HLA genotyping was added so that TCR occurrence patterns could be studied. Rather than drawing on any new phenotypic data, the later analysis identified candidate immune exposures from TCR beta sequences and the way those sequences occurred across donors. An earlier analysis of around 640 of the donors used high-throughput TCR beta sequencing to judge whether each TCR beta V gene segment behaved as functional or pseudogenic. Donor age, sex, ethnicity and CMV serostatus were compiled alongside the repertoire data. In a later genetic analysis, genome-wide SNP genotypes for about three fifths of the roughly 670 donors were used, and that subset was treated as a discovery cohort. All discovery cohort repertoires had been generated on a single sequencing platform. Both class I and class II loci were covered by HLA typing, at four-digit resolution. Typing coverage varied by locus: about 629-630 donors for A, B, C, DRB1 and DQB1; 522 for DQA1; over 600 for DPA1; 400 to 480 for DPB1. About five DR-DQ haplotypes were treated as single units for association and clustering because of strong linkage in the cohort. Among some 400 genotyped donors of the cohort, an average of approximately 230,000 unique TCR beta nucleotide sequences were sequenced per donor, around 20% of them non-productive. On the study overall, not on this receptor specifically: When HLA alleles, especially DR and DQ, strongly co-occurred, TCR associations were difficult to assign to individual alleles. Some IMGT-functional V segments, including TRBV6-2 and TRBV6-3, could not be told apart with the 87-base-pair reads, so those segments were excluded. A further reported finding was that TCR beta sequences accurately predicted the HLA-A and HLA-B alleles for most subjects in the first cohort. In vitro tests confirmed that a few of the cytomegalovirus-associated TCR beta chains recognize cytomegalovirus antigens. An association between a missense DCLRE1C variant and V-gene and J-gene trimming of TCR beta chains was found in a later genetic analysis and replicated in an independent cohort. A later analysis associated 16,951 TCR beta sequences with specific HLA alleles at a false discovery rate of 0.05. The study listed approximately 150 TCR beta chains as associated with cytomegalovirus. An earlier analysis of 587 of the donors showed that most TCR beta V segments appeared in productive rearrangements either about 90% or about 30% of the time, which broadly matched IMGT annotations. HLA typing was unavailable for some donors at each locus, so association tests used only the typed subset. The classifier was reported to diagnose cytomegalovirus status with high specificity and sensitivity in both the original and validation cohorts. A later analysis found that TCR association rates varied across HLA loci, with DRB1 alleles showing the most associated TCRs and HLA-C alleles the fewest. Because counts were too low, roughly 16 rarely observed V segments, including chromosome 9 orphons, were left out of the earlier analysis of 587 of the donors. In a later analysis, HLA-associated TCR beta chains were found to be more clonally expanded and to have lower generation probabilities than equally common non-associated chains. Roughly uniform sequencing depth across donors was assumed in presence/absence analyses, although this assumption may not hold. A cluster of highly shared sequence variants was judged likely to be a technical artifact of the sequencing pipeline. Most CMV-associated TCR beta chains appeared to be HLA-restricted in a later analysis, and the HLA associations seemed to be driven largely by CMV exposure. According to a later analysis, parvovirus B19, influenza, CMV and Epstein-Barr virus appeared linked to several top co-occurrence clusters. While some public TCRs were present in many individuals, most TCR sequences turned up only very rarely across donors. In this cohort, only TCR beta chains were sequenced, and detectable features were limited by the absence of alpha or paired-chain data. According to the authors, the approach could potentially be generalized to other disease states and immunological phenotypes. Immune exposure information for the cohort was limited to CMV serostatus. Linkage disequilibrium might explain the correlated functional status among segregating V segments, but an unknown experimental factor could not be ruled out. According to a later genetic analysis, donors in an Asian-associated ancestry cluster had fewer N-insertions in productive TCRs than the approximately 610-donor mean.

Library construction relied on the immunoSEQ multiplex PCR assay. For the multiplex PCR, a mixture combining 60 forward primers for TCR Vbeta segments and 13 reverse primers for TCR Jbeta segments was used. A multiplex PCR assay on genomic DNA amplified the CDR3 region of rearranged TCR beta genes. The amplified TCR beta libraries were sequenced on the Illumina HiSeq System as 87-base-pair reads. Regarding the original processing steps: In a later analysis, 77 million or so unique TCR beta chains were counted across the approximately 640 repertoires, and roughly 11 million of these chains were shared by at least two donors. Raw reads were error-corrected and collapsed into unique sequences with a nearest-neighbor algorithm that merged closely related sequences to remove PCR and sequencing errors. CDR3 sequences were aligned to IMGT reference sequences to assign V, D and J gene segments. For a sequence to be retained, a match of at least six nucleotides to both a V gene segment and a J gene segment was required. Rearrangements were classified as productive when the CDR3 lacked stop codons and remained in frame with V and J, and all other rearrangements were classified as non-productive. CDR3 was defined according to IMGT convention as the region running from the second conserved V-encoded cysteine to the conserved J-encoded phenylalanine. The earlier analysis of approximately 590 of the donors excluded any sequence lacking an unambiguous match to a single V gene segment. An earlier analysis of some 500 of the donors classified V segments as functional when productive rearrangements were above 56.7% and as segregating when the standard deviation between donors was above 5%. To diagnose cytomegalovirus status from the catalog of TCR beta chain sequences, a statistical classification framework was built. A later analysis assigned V and J genes by comparing TCR nucleotide sequences with IMGT/GENE-DB human TR gene sequences. In a later analysis, CDR3 sequences and most-parsimonious VDJ recombination scenarios were assigned using the TCRdist pipeline. In a later analysis, each TCR beta chain was defined by its CDR3 amino acid sequence together with its V-gene family, and reads without a unique V-gene family were excluded. In a later analysis, 500 to 650 highly shared, low-generation-probability nucleotide sequences were removed to address suspected cross-contamination and a sequencing artifact. In a later analysis, a clonal expansion index was calculated for each public chain from normalized within-repertoire ranks of inferred template counts. A later analysis computed generation probabilities with a VDJ recombination model fitted to out-of-frame rearrangements, and checked the results against IGoR. A later analysis scored TCR-TCR, TCR-HLA and TCR-CMV co-occurrence with hypergeometric tests, applying a repertoire-size bias correction to TCR pairs. To estimate false discovery rates, a later analysis permuted the HLA or CMV assignments 20 times. In a later analysis, co-occurring TCRs were grouped using DBSCAN, and TCRdist sequence similarity was added for clustering within HLA-allele-positive subsets. Co-occurrence clustering excluded repertoires with fewer than 30,000 or more than 120,000 public chains, plus five with anomalous nucleotide sharing. Imported from immuneACCESS, the table was reduced by TCRdb to in-frame sequences with V and J called. These copies leave out some clones; in studies compared against another copy, an unresolved V gene accounts for under half, and the cause of the remainder is not known. The V and J calls and clone size were taken over from that table, and D and trimming were inferred from the DNA. The sample table lists more than 100,000 clones, around two thirds of them with a count of one. 3% to 4% of the sample lies in the top ten.

The cohort comprised under 700 healthy bone marrow donors. Cohort members were all nominally healthy when sampled, although unrecorded immune exposures were likely present. The donor tested CMV seronegative, placing the donor among the 352 seronegative members of the cohort. A peripheral blood sample was provided by each donor, and peripheral blood mononuclear cells were used for TCR beta sequencing. Genomic DNA was extracted from the blood cell samples with the Qiagen DNeasy Blood Extraction Kit. This clone appeared a single time. Its cognate antigen has yet to be identified. No much larger clone exists at a distance of one base, and base qualities are not known. Including cysteine and phenylalanine, the CDR3 has 11 amino acids. Of the read, only the CDR3 DNA is kept; its 33 bases are in frame from base 1. The germline ends are 12 bases apart after V is trimmed by 10 bases and J by 5 bases. Per the germline V gene (reference sequence), MNHEY is the CDR1 and SMNVEV is the CDR2.

Recombination joined TRBV27 with TRBJ2-7; a weak D assignment points to TRBD2 (5 bases agree). Sequences were obtained from PBMCs. This clonotype was obtained from a woman between 45 and 60 years old in good health and CMV-seronegative. The CDR3 protein: CATSYGNEQYF. The nucleotide sequence is given as TGTGCCACCTCTTACGGGAACGAGCAGTACTTC.